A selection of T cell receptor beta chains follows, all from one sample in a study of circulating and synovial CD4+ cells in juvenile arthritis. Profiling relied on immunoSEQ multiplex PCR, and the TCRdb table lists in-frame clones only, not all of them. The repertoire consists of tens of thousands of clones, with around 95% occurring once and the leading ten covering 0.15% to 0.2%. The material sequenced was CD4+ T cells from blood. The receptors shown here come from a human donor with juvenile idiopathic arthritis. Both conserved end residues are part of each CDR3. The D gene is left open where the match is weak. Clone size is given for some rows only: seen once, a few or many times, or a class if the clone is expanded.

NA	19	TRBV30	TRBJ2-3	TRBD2	CAWMSGLLGLAEDLGTQYF	TGTGCCTGGATGTCTGGCCTCCTGGGACTAGCGGAGGACCTCGGCACGCAGTATTTT
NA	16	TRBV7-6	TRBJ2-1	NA	CASSSRGGGSYNEQFF	TGTGCCAGCAGCTCTCGCGGCGGTGGATCCTACAATGAGCAGTTCTTC
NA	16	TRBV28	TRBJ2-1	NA	CASSFVPGSGYNEQFF	TGTGCCAGCAGTTTTGTTCCGGGGTCTGGGTACAATGAGCAGTTCTTC
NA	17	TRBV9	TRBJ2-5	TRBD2	CASSVDPGTSGVKTQYF	TGTGCCAGCAGCGTAGACCCAGGGACTAGCGGGGTTAAGACCCAGTACTTC
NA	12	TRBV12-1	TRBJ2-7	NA	CASSFPGAEQYF	TGTGCCAGCAGCTTTCCGGGAGCGGAGCAGTACTTC
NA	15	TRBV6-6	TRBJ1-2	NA	CASSYSGQGNYGYTF	TGTGCCAGCAGTTACTCGGGGCAGGGGAACTATGGCTACACCTTC
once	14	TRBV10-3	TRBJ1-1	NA	CAIRGRGGKTEAFF	TGTGCCATCAGAGGAAGGGGGGGTAAGACTGAAGCTTTCTTT
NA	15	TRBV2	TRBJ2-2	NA	CASRGWQGATGELFF	TGTGCCAGCAGAGGTTGGCAGGGCGCCACCGGGGAGCTGTTTTTT
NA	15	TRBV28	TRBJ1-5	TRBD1	CASSLLDREGPPQHF	TGTGCCAGCAGTTTATTGGACAGGGAGGGTCCGCCCCAGCATTTT
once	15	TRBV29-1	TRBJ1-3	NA	CSVALQTLSGNTIYF	TGCAGCGTCGCCCTACAGACGCTCTCTGGAAACACCATATATTTT
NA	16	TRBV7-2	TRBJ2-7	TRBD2	CASSYRAGTSSYEQYF	TGTGCCAGCAGCTACCGCGCCGGGACTAGCTCCTACGAGCAGTACTTC
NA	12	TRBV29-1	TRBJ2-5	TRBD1	CSVQDRGVTQYF	TGCAGCGTCCAGGACAGGGGGGTGACCCAGTACTTC
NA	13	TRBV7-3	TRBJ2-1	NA	CASSFGPLTEQFF	TGTGCCAGCAGCTTCGGCCCACTAACTGAGCAGTTCTTC
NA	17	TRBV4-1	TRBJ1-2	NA	CASSQHLAGLPGYGYTF	TGCGCCAGCAGCCAACATCTCGCCGGACTACCTGGGTATGGCTACACCTTC
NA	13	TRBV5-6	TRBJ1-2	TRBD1	CASSVGQTGGYTF	TGTGCCAGCAGCGTGGGACAGACCGGAGGCTACACCTTC
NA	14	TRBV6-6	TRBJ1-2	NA	CASSYLLTGHGYTF	TGTGCCAGCAGTTACCTCCTCACAGGGCATGGCTACACCTTC
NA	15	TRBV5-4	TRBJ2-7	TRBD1	CASSSPGQGTYEQYF	TGTGCCAGCAGCTCTCCCGGACAGGGGACCTACGAGCAGTACTTC